The 10 T cell receptor beta chains below were found in one sample sequenced in a study of human T cells and chemical hapten exposure. TCRdb itself ran the RACE reads through MiXCR, one entry per CDR3 protein. This table has roughly 200,000 distinct CDR3 sequences, approximately 20% appearing once. Time point given: patch test 1, 2 weeks after DPC sensitization. Specified treatment: therapeutic diphenylcyclopropenone sensitization with weekly scalp DPC. The sequencing used whole blood, collected in connection with sensitization to the hapten diphenylcyclopropenone (DPC). These receptors all come from a woman aged 45 to 65 with alopecia areata. Some clones in this sample may be carry-over from other donors' samples.

Only a few counts were recorded for this clonotype. The rearrangement uses TRBV3-1 and TRBJ1-1, with D unclear. Trimming removed 5 bases from V and 0 bases from J, with 7 bases in between. Per the germline V gene, CDR1 is LGHDT and CDR2 is YNNKEL (reference sequence). The CDR3 totals 13 residues. For the CDR3, the DNA is TGTGCCAGCAGCAATCCAATGAACACTGAAGCTTTCTTT. It codes for CASSNPMNTEAFF.

The chain couples TRBV5-1 to TRBJ2-2; 10 bases match TRBD1. The germline gives CDR1 SGHRS, CDR2 YFSETQ. V shed 1 base, J shed 4 bases, and the junction held 4 bases outside the gene matches. CDR3 length equals 16 residues. This chain's CDR3 is CASSLRWTGGTGELFF. DNA for the CDR3: TGCGCCAGCAGCTTGAGGTGGACAGGGGGCACCGGGGAGCTGTTTTTT.

This clonotype has only a few counts. The gene calls are TRBV7-2 and TRBJ1-2; 9 bases are shared with TRBD1. The CDR3 runs 15 residues. J was trimmed by 8 bases and V by 5 bases; bases with no gene match: 12. From germline, CDR1 is SGHTA and CDR2 FQGNSA. The CDR3 DNA sequence: TGTGCCAGCAGCCCGTGGGGGACAGGGAAGGAAGGCTACACCTTC. Protein product: CASSPWGTGKEGYTF. The variable domain in full, completed from reference TRBV7-2 and TRBJ1-2, reads GAGVSQSPSNKVTEKGKDVELRCDPISGHTALYWYRQSLGQGLEFLIYFQGNSAPDKSGLPSDRFSAERTGGSVSTLTIQRTQQEDSAVYLCASSPWGTGKEGYTFGSGTRLTVV.

The V and J genes are TRBV20-1 and TRBJ2-6, with D possibly matching TRBD2 (7 bases). Germline V CDR1 and CDR2: DFQATT, SNEGSKA (reference sequence). The CDR3 spans 16 residues. The V end lost 6 bases, the J end lost 0 bases, and 15 bases lay between the germline ends. This chain's CDR3 is CSAAGGRSSGANVLTF. The DNA for the CDR3 is TGCAGTGCCGCCGGGGGGCGCTCCTCTGGGGCCAACGTCCTGACTTTC.

This clonotype was counted many times. The CDR3 DNA follows: TGCAGTGCTAGACCCGGGGGGGGGACCCCTGGGGCCAACGTCCTGACTTTC. Translated: CSARPGGGTPGANVLTF. The chain carries TRBV20-1 and TRBJ2-6, with 8 bases that match TRBD2. J was trimmed by 2 bases and V by 2 bases; bases with no gene match: 8. The CDR3 has 17 amino acids. The germline gives CDR1 DFQATT, CDR2 SNEGSKA (reference sequence).

The rearrangement links TRBV12-3 or TRBV12-4 to TRBJ1-1; weak D call: TRBD1 (5 bases). V was pared by 7 bases and J by 0 bases, with 15 bases between. The CDR3 extends over 15 amino acids. The DNA of the CDR3 is TGTGCCAGCATCCCGGGGCGGCGATTGAACACTGAAGCTTTCTTT. It is translated as CASIPGRRLNTEAFF.

The rearrangement links TRBV27 to TRBJ2-5; D call uncertain. Germline assignment: CDR1 MNHEY and CDR2 SMNVEV (reference sequence). The CDR3 contains 15 residues. The V and J ends lost 2 bases and 0 bases respectively, with 10 bases between them. The CDR3 region is CASSLRLRNQETQYF. CDR3 DNA sequence: TGTGCCAGCAGTTTACGCCTGCGGAACCAAGAGACCCAGTACTTC.

This clonotype was counted between two and nine times. The gene calls are TRBV10-2 and TRBJ2-7, with 8 bases identical to TRBD2. V lost 3 bases to trimming and J lost 1 base; unmatched junction nucleotides: 5. The CDR3 length is 15 residues. Per the germline V gene, CDR1 is WSHSY and CDR2 is SAAADI. The CDR3 DNA sequence: TGCGCCAGCAGTGAAGCTAGCGGGCCGTCCTACGAGCAGTACTTC. This gives the protein CASSEASGPSYEQYF.

J is TRBJ2-2 and V is TRBV12-3 or TRBV12-4; no firm D call. With 6 bases removed from V and 6 bases from J, the gap between germline ends came to 11 bases. This CDR3 region has 13 residues. The CDR3 coding sequence is TGTGCCAGCAGCTTTGGGGTAGCCGGGGAGCTGTTTTTT. Translation: CASSFGVAGELFF.

The chain uses TRBV19 and TRBJ2-7, with D perhaps TRBD2 (5 bases). CDR3 size: 15 residues. V shed 6 bases and J shed 0 bases, with 15 bases lying between them. Germline values: CDR1 LNHDA, CDR2 SQIVND (reference sequence). The CDR3 loop is CASSTGWTTSYEQYF. The CDR3 region has the DNA TGTGCCAGTAGCACGGGATGGACCACCTCCTACGAGCAGTACTTC.